This T cell receptor (beta chain) was sequenced in a study of technical replicates of blood from several donors. Looked up from germline, CDR1 is SGDLS and CDR2 is YYNGEE. CDR3 length: 15 residues. The germline V and J ends were trimmed by 3 bases and 5 bases, with 18 bases remaining between them. Assay: immunoSEQ multiplex PCR; the TCRdb copy retains only in-frame clones and omits some. The sample includes more than 70,000 clones, just over 90% of them seen just once. This sequence was found in a human donor in good health. Sequenced sample: T cells isolated from PBMCs. The chain joins TRBV9 to TRBJ2-7, with D perhaps TRBD1 (5 bases). The CDR3 region has the DNA TGTGCCAGCAGCGGCGACACGGTCAGGGCCCACGAGCAGTACTTC. It codes for CASSGDTVRAHEQYF.